These 30 T cell receptor beta chains were all obtained from the same sample, sequenced in a study of Ad26.COV2.S vaccination and SARS-CoV-2 variants. Treatment defined: around 19 received Ad26.COV2.S at low or high dose, single or two shots; several received placebo; per-sample allocation not given. The investigators took samples on day 63 after the first vaccine or placebo injection. Here immunoSEQ multiplex PCR was the method, and the copy in TCRdb shows in-frame clones only, minus some. The table has over 400,000 clones, over 80% seen once. The sample consisted of peripheral blood, taken in a trial of Ad26.COV2.S vaccine versus placebo. Receptors originate from a person aged 18-65 years who received the Ad26.COV2.S COVID-19 vaccine or a placebo.

This chain joins TRBV7-2 and TRBJ2-7; perhaps D is TRBD1 or TRBD2 (5 bases each). V was pared by 2 bases and J by 9 bases, with 14 bases between. The CDR3 has 13 amino acids. From germline, CDR1 is SGHTA and CDR2 FQGNSA. CDR3 sequence: CASSLSPLRGQYF. The CDR3 nucleotides are TGTGCCAGCAGCTTATCCCCTTTGAGGGGGCAGTACTTC.

CDR3 in DNA: TGTGCCAGCCACAGGGGGTTCACTGAAGCTTTCTTT. Translation gives CASHRGFTEAFF. The V call is TRBV28, the J call TRBJ1-1; 8 bases are a match to TRBD1. V shed 8 bases, J shed 4 bases, and the junction held 3 bases outside the gene matches. This CDR3 contains 12 residues. The germline gives CDR1 MDHEN, CDR2 SYDVKM.

The rearrangement links TRBV7-9 to TRBJ1-2; D unclear. This CDR3 region has 17 residues. Germline V lookup: CDR1 SEHNR, CDR2 FQNEAQ (reference sequence). Trimming removed 3 bases from V and 5 bases from J, with 22 bases in between. CDR3 in amino acids: CASSLSEAGSLYYGYTF. CDR3 in DNA: TGTGCCAGCAGCTTGTCTGAGGCGGGTTCGTTATATTATGGCTACACCTTC.

The J gene is TRBJ1-1, the V gene TRBV29-1; a possible D gene is TRBD1 (6 bases). Deletions cut 6 bases from V and 4 bases from J, with 18 bases between. CDR1 SQVTM and CDR2 ANQGSEA come from the germline V gene. The CDR3 runs to 14 residues. Here the CDR3 reads CSVNQGSAFTEAFF. The CDR3 nucleotides read TGCAGCGTGAACCAGGGGTCCGCTTTCACTGAAGCTTTCTTT.

This chain links TRBV30 with TRBJ1-2; no clear D. V lost 2 bases to trimming and J lost 2 bases, with 6 bases between them. In germline, CDR1 is GTSNPN, CDR2 SVGIG (reference sequence). This CDR3 has 12 residues. The CDR3 nucleotides read TGTGCCTGGAGTACGGGAAACTATGGCTACACCTTC. Its translation: CAWSTGNYGYTF.

The genes are TRBV6-2 or TRBV6-3 and TRBJ2-2, with a weak D call TRBD2 (5 bases). Trimming removed 2 bases from V and 4 bases from J, with 14 bases in between. The CDR3 is 16 residues long. Per germline, CDR1 MNHEY and CDR2 SVGEGT. The CDR3 DNA sequence: TGTGCCAGCAGTTACCCGAGGGAGAGCGGCACCGGGGAGCTGTTTTTT. It yields the protein CASSYPRESGTGELFF.

This sequence joins TRBV10-1 and TRBJ2-2; a weak D match, TRBD2 (6 bases). In germline, CDR1 is WNHNN, CDR2 SYGVQD (reference sequence). V was trimmed by 6 bases and J by 7 bases, leaving 15 bases between them. The CDR3 runs to 14 residues. CDR3 sequence (DNA): TGCGCCAGCAGCGGGACTGTTCGCAGCGGGGAGCTGTTTTTT. It translates to CASSGTVRSGELFF.

The gene calls are TRBV2 and TRBJ1-1; no firm D call. This CDR3 is 14 amino acids long. Trimming removed 5 bases from V and 3 bases from J, with 13 bases in between. Germline CDR1 reads SNHLY; CDR2 reads FYNNEI. This chain's CDR3 is CASSISDLYTEAFF. For the CDR3, the DNA is TGTGCCAGCAGTATAAGCGACCTCTACACTGAAGCTTTCTTT. The full variable domain, its missing parts supplied by reference TRBV2 and TRBJ1-1, is EPEVTQTPSHQVTQMGQEVILRCVPISNHLYFYWYRQILGQKVEFLVSFYNNEISEKSEIFDDQFSVERPDGSNFTLKIRSTKLEDSAMYFCASSISDLYTEAFFGQGTRLTVV.

The chain links TRBV9 to TRBJ1-3; the D is unclear. Trimming shortened V by 4 bases and J by 3 bases, and 14 bases separated the two germline ends. In germline, CDR1 is SGDLS, CDR2 YYNGEE. The length of the CDR3 is 15 residues. The CDR3 region has the DNA TGTGCCAGCAGCCCTTACAAGGACGGTGGAAACACCATATATTTT. Translating gives CASSPYKDGGNTIYF. Together with reference TRBV9 and TRBJ1-3, the CDR3 gives the full variable domain: DSGVTQTPKHLITATGQRVTLRCSPRSGDLSVYWYQQSLDQGLQFLIQYYNGEERAKGNILERFSAQQFPDLHSELNLSSLELGDSALYFCASSPYKDGGNTIYFGEGSWLTVV.

The chain combines TRBV10-1 with TRBJ2-7; 7 bases map to TRBD1. Unmatched junction bases numbered 12, after V lost 5 bases and J lost 2 bases. This CDR3 is 16 amino acids long. From germline, CDR1 is WNHNN and CDR2 SYGVQD (reference sequence). DNA for the CDR3: TGCGCCAGCAGTCCTACTCAATACAGGGGTCCCTACGAGCAGTACTTC. Its protein product is CASSPTQYRGPYEQYF.

This clone was recorded once. The rearrangement links TRBV7-8 to TRBJ2-6; 9 bases align to TRBD1. Trimming at V came to 1 base and at J to 4 bases, leaving 8 bases not matched to a gene. Germline V CDR1 and CDR2: SGHVS, FQNEAQ. The length of the CDR3 is 18 residues. In DNA, the CDR3 is TGTGCCAGCAGCTTAGGGACAGGGGTCCCATCCGGGGCCAACGTCCTGACTTTC. Amino acids: CASSLGTGVPSGANVLTF.

This rearrangement joins TRBV5-4 to TRBJ1-1; tentatively, D is TRBD1 (6 bases). V shed 1 base and J shed 7 bases, with 11 bases lying between them. The CDR3 has 13 residues. Germline V lookup: CDR1 SGHNT, CDR2 YYREEE (reference sequence). The CDR3 DNA sequence: TGTGCCAGCAGCTTGTCAGGGGTAGATGAAGCTTTCTTT. Translating gives CASSLSGVDEAFF.

The chain couples TRBV5-6 to TRBJ2-7; 7 bases map to TRBD2. This CDR3 comprises 15 residues. V gave up 2 bases and J gave up 4 bases; unmatched junction bases: 9. Germline V gives CDR1 SGHDT, CDR2 YYEEEE. The CDR3 coding sequence is TGTGCCAGCAGCTTAGCCGCCGGGGGAGGGTACGAGCAGTACTTC. Translating it yields CASSLAAGGGYEQYF.

V and J are TRBV28 and TRBJ1-5; D unresolved. Trimming left V 3 bases short and J 4 bases short, with 10 bases between. The germline gives CDR1 MDHEN, CDR2 SYDVKM. This CDR3 contains 14 residues. This chain's CDR3 is CASSLGLKNQPQHF. The CDR3 DNA reads TGTGCCAGCAGTTTGGGCTTAAAAAATCAGCCCCAGCATTTT.

This chain joins TRBV7-9 and TRBJ2-3; D is perhaps TRBD1 or TRBD2 (5 bases each). The CDR3 has 11 amino acids. The germline gives CDR1 SEHNR, CDR2 FQNEAQ (reference sequence). V lost 8 bases and J 12 bases, leaving 15 bases between the germline ends. The CDR3 DNA follows: TGTGCCAGCGGGGACCCCCCCCGTCAGTATTTT. Protein product: CASGDPPRQYF.

This chain uses TRBV12-3 or TRBV12-4 with TRBJ1-1; the D gene is possibly TRBD1 (5 bases). CDR3 length: 11 amino acids. Trimming pared 3 bases from V and 7 bases from J, leaving 6 bases between. The CDR3 region has the DNA TGTGCCAGCAGTTTCAGGGATGAAGCTTTCTTT. Its translation is CASSFRDEAFF.

V gene TRBV7-2 combines with J gene TRBJ2-3; the match to TRBD2 covers 10 bases. Losses at the gene ends were 6 bases for V and 4 bases for J; bases not matched to a gene: 10. The CDR3 is 16 residues long. The germline gives CDR1 SGHTA, CDR2 FQGNSA. The chain's CDR3 is CASSQTGLALADTQYF. The CDR3 bases are TGTGCCAGCAGTCAAACGGGACTAGCGTTGGCAGATACGCAGTATTTT.

The J gene is TRBJ2-4, the V gene TRBV5-1, with 15 bases lining up with TRBD2. Unmatched junction bases numbered 9, after V lost 4 bases and J lost 1 base. This CDR3 contains 19 residues. The germline V gene encodes CDR1 SGHRS and CDR2 YFSETQ. The chain's CDR3 is CASSTGLAGGPTAKNIQYF. DNA for the CDR3: TGCGCCAGCAGCACCGGACTAGCGGGGGGGCCTACGGCCAAAAACATTCAGTACTTC.

The chain recombines TRBV7-2 with TRBJ1-1; no clear D gene. The CDR3 has 13 residues. The V end was cut by 6 bases, the J end by 11 bases, with 19 bases between. Germline assignment: CDR1 SGHTA and CDR2 FQGNSA. The CDR3, as DNA: TGTGCCAGCAGACCCGGTCCTTCACTGGGGGCTTTCTTT. Encoded protein: CASRPGPSLGAFF.

This clone was observed once. V usage is TRBV4-3 and J usage is TRBJ2-5, with TRBD2 as a possible D gene (6 bases). V shed 0 bases and J shed 4 bases, with 21 bases lying between them. Per the germline V gene, CDR1 is LGHNA and CDR2 is YSLEER. There are 18 residues in the CDR3. CDR3 in amino acids: CASSQDTGGESDGETQYF. The CDR3 DNA is TGCGCCAGCAGCCAAGATACTGGCGGGGAATCGGATGGAGAGACCCAGTACTTC.

The chain uses TRBV30 and TRBJ2-7, with TRBD2 identical over 15 bases. Germline lookup yields CDR1 GTSNPN and CDR2 SVGIG (reference sequence). CDR3 length: 15 residues. The CDR3 DNA reads TGTGTCTTTCAGACTGGGACTAGCGGGGGGTACGAGCAGTACTTC. It encodes CVFQTGTSGGYEQYF. Filled out from reference TRBV30 and TRBJ2-7, the complete variable domain reads SQTIHQWPATLVQPVGSPLSLECTVEGTSNPNLYWYRQAAGRGLQLLFYSVGIGQISSEVPQNLSASRPQDRQFILSSKKLLLSDSGFYLCVFQTGTSGGYEQYFGPGTRLTVT.

The chain links TRBV28 to TRBJ2-7; D may be TRBD1 (7 bases). Trimming pared 4 bases from V and 3 bases from J, leaving 19 bases between. Germline V gene lookup returns CDR1 MDHEN and CDR2 SYDVKM. This CDR3 contains 16 residues. CDR3 sequence (DNA): TGTGCCAGCAGTTACCCGGGACAGAGGGGGGTCTACGAGCAGTACTTC. It is translated as CASSYPGQRGVYEQYF.

The CDR3 loop reads CASSQETGVNTEAFF. CDR3 DNA sequence: TGCGCCAGCAGCCAAGAGACAGGGGTGAACACTGAAGCTTTCTTT. V is TRBV4-1 and J is TRBJ1-1; 8 bases agree with TRBD1. The V and J ends lost 0 bases and 0 bases, in that order; junction bases with no gene match: 0. The CDR3 sequence is 15 residues long. The V gene's germline CDR1 is MGHRA and CDR2 YSYEKL.

V and J are TRBV27 and TRBJ2-7; 9 positions match TRBD1. V shed 5 bases and J 7 bases; nucleotides not matched to a gene: 9. CDR1 and CDR2 from the germline V gene are MNHEY and SMNVEV (reference sequence). The CDR3 has 14 amino acids. The CDR3 spells CASSPPDRGREQYF. As DNA, the CDR3 is TGTGCCAGCAGTCCCCCGGACAGGGGCAGGGAGCAGTACTTC.

The chain couples TRBV19 to TRBJ2-1, with 10 bases fitting TRBD1. The V segment lost 3 bases and the J segment 1 base; nucleotides outside the gene matches: 6. Per germline, CDR1 LNHDA and CDR2 SQIVND (reference sequence). The CDR3 length is 17 residues. CDR3 in amino acids: CASSMGSGQGSYNEQFF. The CDR3 nucleotides are TGTGCCAGTAGTATGGGTTCGGGACAGGGGTCCTACAATGAGCAGTTCTTC.

This chain connects TRBV10-2 to TRBJ2-7, with D maybe TRBD2 (6 bases). This CDR3 has 14 amino acids. Germline CDR1 reads WSHSY; CDR2 reads SAAADI. Here the CDR3 DNA reads TGCGCCAGCAGCCCACCTCCCACAACTCGACTAGGATCGGTC. Protein sequence: CASSPPPTTRLGSV.

The chain carries TRBV6-2 or TRBV6-3 and TRBJ1-6; D may be TRBD1 (6 bases). The CDR3 totals 15 residues. The V end lost 5 bases, the J end lost 8 bases, and 16 bases lay between the germline ends. Germline V gene sequence: CDR1 MNHEY, CDR2 SVGEGT. DNA of the CDR3: TGTGCCAGCAGTCACCTCCGGGACAACTATTCACCCCTCCACTTT. It codes for CASSHLRDNYSPLHF.

The chain has TRBV9 and TRBJ1-6, with no clear D. V was shortened by 0 bases and J by 3 bases, with 7 bases between the two germline ends. Germline CDR1 is SGDLS and CDR2 is YYNGEE. The CDR3 sequence is 15 residues long. The CDR3 nucleotides are TGTGCCAGCAGCGTAGGGGGAGACTATAATTCACCCCTCCACTTT. Translated, it gives CASSVGGDYNSPLHF.

The chain uses TRBV21-1 and TRBJ2-4; the D call in the table, TRBD2, was not verified against the DNA. TRBV21-1 is tagged as a pseudogene. This CDR3 has 17 residues. CDR3 bases: TGTGCCAGCAGCAAAGTGAGGGCAGGCGCGTCCAAAAACATTCAGTACTTC. This gives the protein CASSKVRAGASKNIQYF.

The chain uses TRBV2 and TRBJ2-1, with TRBD2 matching over 15 bases. The CDR3 is 18 residues long. Unmatched junction bases numbered 10, after V lost 4 bases and J lost 6 bases. CDR1 and CDR2 (germline): SNHLY, FYNNEI. In DNA, the CDR3 is TGTGCCAGCAGTGTGGCGCGGACTAGCGGGGGGGCTTTCAATGAGCAGTTCTTC. Translating it yields CASSVARTSGGAFNEQFF. Together with reference TRBV2 and TRBJ2-1, the CDR3 gives the full variable domain: EPEVTQTPSHQVTQMGQEVILRCVPISNHLYFYWYRQILGQKVEFLVSFYNNEISEKSEIFDDQFSVERPDGSNFTLKIRSTKLEDSAMYFCASSVARTSGGAFNEQFFGPGTRLTVL.